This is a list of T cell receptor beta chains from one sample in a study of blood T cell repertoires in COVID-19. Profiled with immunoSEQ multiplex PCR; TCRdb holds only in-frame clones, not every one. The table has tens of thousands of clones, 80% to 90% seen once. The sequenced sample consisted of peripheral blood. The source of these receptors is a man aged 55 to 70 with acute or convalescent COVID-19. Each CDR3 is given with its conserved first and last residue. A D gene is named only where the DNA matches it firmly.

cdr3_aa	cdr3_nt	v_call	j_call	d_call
CATSRETGLADTQYF	TGTGCCACCAGCAGAGAAACAGGGCTCGCAGATACGCAGTATTTT	TRBV15	TRBJ2-3	.
CASSLTVAGSPLHF	TGTGCCAGCAGTTTAACCGTGGCAGGGTCACCCCTCCACTTT	TRBV6-6	TRBJ1-6	.
CASSLAGSTGNGYTF	TGCGCCAGCAGCTTGGCCGGGTCGACAGGGAATGGCTACACCTTC	TRBV5-1	TRBJ1-2	TRBD1
CASSLGEGPQHF	TGTGCCAGCAGCTTGGGGGAGGGACCCCAGCATTTT	TRBV5-4	TRBJ1-5	.
CASRTGLNTGELFF	TGCGCCAGCAGGACAGGTTTGAACACCGGGGAGCTGTTTTTT	TRBV5-1	TRBJ2-2	.
CASSLANSLNTEAFF	TGTGCCAGCAGCTTAGCGAACAGTTTGAACACTGAAGCTTTCTTT	TRBV7-2	TRBJ1-1	.
CAWTSGTGMNTEAFF	TGTGCCTGGACCTCCGGGACTGGGATGAACACTGAAGCTTTCTTT	TRBV30	TRBJ1-1	.
CASSPRRSGYTF	TGTGCCAGCAGCCCCCGGCGGTCCGGCTACACCTTC	TRBV6-6	TRBJ1-2	.
CASSADRGYEQYF	TGCGCCAGCAGCGCGGACAGGGGGTACGAGCAGTACTTC	TRBV5-1	TRBJ2-7	TRBD1
CASSDAGAGNTIYF	TGTGCCAGCAGTGACGCCGGGGCTGGAAACACCATATATTTT	TRBV25-1	TRBJ1-3	.
CASSFGQGIAYEQYF	TGTGCCAGTAGTTTCGGACAGGGAATTGCCTACGAGCAGTACTTC	TRBV19	TRBJ2-7	TRBD1
CASSGPRQGFNTEAFF	TGTGCCAGCAGTGGGCCCCGGCAGGGCTTCAACACTGAAGCTTTCTTT	TRBV2	TRBJ1-1	.
CASSHGQGPNTF	TGTGCCAGCAGCCACGGACAGGGACCCAACACCTTC	TRBV11-2	TRBJ1-2	TRBD1
CASRLAVNTGELFF	TGTGCCAGCAGGCTAGCGGTGAACACCGGGGAGCTGTTTTTT	TRBV6-5	TRBJ2-2	TRBD2
CASSLEGAGANVLTF	TGTGCCAGCAGCTTAGAGGGAGCAGGGGCCAACGTCCTGACTTTC	TRBV11-3	TRBJ2-6	.